Presented here are 10 T cell receptor beta chains from one specimen sequenced in a study of beta chain features in type 1 diabetes (dated by TCRdb to between 2018 and 2020). Paper-wide results and their limitations: Type 1 diabetes patients showed a moderate but significant shortening of TCRB CDR3 length in all four CD4+ subsets.

Their antigen targets remain unknown. The library came from the immunoSEQ multiplex PCR assay. All of the isolated RNA was reverse transcribed with the High Capacity cDNA Reverse Transcription Kit, so expressed TCRB transcripts were sequenced. Not all clones reach the TCRdb copy of this immuneACCESS table, which keeps in-frame sequences only. Checked studies attribute under half of the gap to unresolved V genes and leave the rest unexplained. A total of hundreds of thousands of clones appear in this sample, around an eighth of them only once. Clones ranked in the top ten supply 0.035% to 0.045% of the sample. The specimen sequenced was naive CD4+ T cells from blood. The intended sense of this specimen's cell subset or site label: true naive CD4+ T cells. The receptors were gathered from a young man with type 1 diabetes.

This clone was observed a handful of times. This rearrangement joins TRBV5-1 to TRBJ1-2; 7 nucleotides match TRBD1. With 5 bases clipped from V and 3 bases from J, the junction kept 13 bases outside the gene matches. This CDR3 contains 16 residues. Germline V gene data show CDR1 as SGHRS and CDR2 as YFSETQ. This CDR3 is CASRPAQGTGDYGYTF. The CDR3 coding sequence is TGCGCCAGCAGACCGGCACAGGGGACCGGGGACTATGGCTACACCTTC.

The gene calls are TRBV4-1 and TRBJ2-1, with D possibly being TRBD1 (6 bases). Germline lookup yields CDR1 MGHRA and CDR2 YSYEKL. The V and J ends lost 4 bases and 5 bases respectively, with 15 bases between them. This CDR3 has 15 residues. CDR3 DNA sequence: TGCGCCAGCAGCCGTGGGACAACCGAAGACAATGAGCAGTTCTTC. Translated, it gives CASSRGTTEDNEQFF.

This clone was recorded a few times. J is TRBJ1-2 and V is TRBV2; D remains ambiguous. Germline-derived CDR1 and CDR2 are SNHLY and FYNNEI. CDR3 length: 15 residues. The germline V and J ends were trimmed by 7 bases and 4 bases, with 19 bases remaining between them. CDR3 nucleotide sequence: TGTGCCAGCAACACGGACCGTACAACATTCTATGGCTACACCTTC. Translated, it gives CASNTDRTTFYGYTF.

The chain joins TRBV19 to TRBJ2-3, with 7 bases matching TRBD1. V trimming: 5 bases; J trimming: 2 bases; junction bases outside the gene matches: 4. The CDR3 consists of 14 residues. Germline V gene sequence: CDR1 LNHDA, CDR2 SQIVND (reference sequence). The chain's CDR3 is CASSRQGTTDTQYF. The CDR3, as DNA: TGTGCCAGTAGTCGACAGGGAACCACAGATACGCAGTATTTT.

This clone was counted only a few times. V usage is TRBV25-1 and J usage is TRBJ2-1; 14 bases are shared with TRBD2. The germline V gene has CDR1 MGHDK and CDR2 SYGVNS. With 5 bases clipped from V and 5 bases from J, the junction kept 11 bases outside the gene matches. The CDR3 runs to 18 residues. Here the CDR3 reads CASSKLRLAGGPNNEQFF. The DNA of the CDR3 is TGTGCCAGCAGTAAGCTTAGACTAGCGGGAGGGCCGAACAATGAGCAGTTCTTC. The complete variable domain, with remaining parts taken from reference TRBV25-1 and TRBJ2-1, reads EADIYQTPRYLVIGTGKKITLECSQTMGHDKMYWYQQDPGMELHLIHYSYGVNSTEKGDLSSESTVSRIRTEHFPLTLESARPSHTSQYLCASSKLRLAGGPNNEQFFGPGTRLTVL.

This clone was seen a few times. The genes are TRBV4-3 and TRBJ2-1; 11 bases are shared with TRBD2. The CDR3 has 19 amino acids. V shed 1 base, J shed 5 bases, and the junction held 13 bases outside the gene matches. CDR1 is LGHNA and CDR2 is YSLEER in the germline V gene. The CDR3 protein is CASSQAPLSTSGVNNEQFF. The CDR3 nucleotides are TGCGCCAGCAGCCAAGCTCCCCTTTCGACTAGCGGGGTGAACAATGAGCAGTTCTTC.

This clone has only a few counts. This chain connects TRBV30 to TRBJ2-7, with unresolved D. Trimming stripped 6 bases from V and 6 bases from J, with 12 bases between. The germline gives CDR1 GTSNPN, CDR2 SVGIG (reference sequence). The CDR3 spans 11 residues. The CDR3: CACASSPEQYF. As DNA, the CDR3 is TGTGCCTGCGCCTCCTCACCCGAGCAGTACTTC.

In its sample, this clone was seen a few times. The rearrangement links TRBV7-9 to TRBJ1-5; D is unresolved. V lost 1 base and J 5 bases, leaving 6 bases between the germline ends. This CDR3 region has 13 residues. The germline V gene encodes CDR1 SEHNR and CDR2 FQNEAQ (reference sequence). Here the CDR3 DNA reads TGTGCCAGCAGCTTAGTCGGGGATCAGCCCCAGCATTTT. It encodes CASSLVGDQPQHF.

The J gene is TRBJ2-7, the V gene TRBV7-9; D tentatively reads TRBD1 or TRBD2 (5 bases each). V lost 3 bases and J 2 bases, leaving 17 bases between the germline ends. The length of the CDR3 is 16 residues. Germline CDR1 and CDR2: SEHNR and FQNEAQ (reference sequence). The CDR3 DNA reads as TGTGCCAGCAGCTTCCTCGAGGGGCCTACACCCTACGAGCAGTACTTC. Protein product: CASSFLEGPTPYEQYF. The variable domain in full, with the rest retrieved from reference TRBV7-9 and TRBJ2-7, is DTGVSQNPRHKITKRGQNVTFRCDPISEHNRLYWYRQTLGQGPEFLTYFQNEAQLEKSRLLSDRFSAERPKGSFSTLEIQRTEQGDSAMYLCASSFLEGPTPYEQYFGPGTRLTVT.

This clone showed up just a few times. Other DNA sequences from this sample encode an identical CDR3 as well. This sequence joins TRBV5-1 and TRBJ2-3, with TRBD1 matching 8 bases. The V segment lost 4 bases and the J segment 6 bases; nucleotides outside the gene matches: 7. Germline assignment: CDR1 SGHRS and CDR2 YFSETQ. This CDR3 contains 14 residues. The CDR3 protein is CASSPGQGADTQYF. The CDR3 coding sequence is TGCGCCAGCAGCCCCGGACAGGGTGCCGATACGCAGTATTTT.